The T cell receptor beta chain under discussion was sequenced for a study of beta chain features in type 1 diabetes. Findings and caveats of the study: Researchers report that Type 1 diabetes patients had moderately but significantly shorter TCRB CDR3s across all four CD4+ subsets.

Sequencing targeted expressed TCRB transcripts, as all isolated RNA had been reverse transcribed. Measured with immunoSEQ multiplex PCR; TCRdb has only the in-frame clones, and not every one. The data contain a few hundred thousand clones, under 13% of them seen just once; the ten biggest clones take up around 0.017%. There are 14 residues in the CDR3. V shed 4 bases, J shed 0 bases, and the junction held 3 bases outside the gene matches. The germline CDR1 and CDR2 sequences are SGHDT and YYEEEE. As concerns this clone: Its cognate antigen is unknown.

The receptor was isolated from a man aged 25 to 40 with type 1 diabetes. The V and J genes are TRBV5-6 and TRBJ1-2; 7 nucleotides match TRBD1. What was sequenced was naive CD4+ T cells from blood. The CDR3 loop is CASSAGQTNYGYTF. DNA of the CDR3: TGTGCCAGCAGCGCGGGACAGACTAACTATGGCTACACCTTC.